Each of the 9 T cell receptor beta chains below was sequenced from the same sample in a study of shared clonotypes between healthy human individuals. Naive-designated CD8 cells lacked CD45RO, were positively enriched for CCR7, and omitted terminally differentiated effector memory CD45RA+ cells. Assay: immunoSEQ multiplex PCR; the TCRdb copy retains only in-frame clones and omits some. The sample consists of about 680,000 clones, roughly nine tenths of them appearing once. The sequenced sample was naive CD8+ T cells sorted from blood. These receptors came from a man aged 25 to 40 in good health.

This chain uses TRBV4-3 with TRBJ2-4; possibly TRBD1 or TRBD2 for D (5 bases each). Germline-derived CDR1 and CDR2 are LGHNA and YSLEER. Trimming took 1 base from V and 8 from J, leaving 15 bases between them. The CDR3 has 15 amino acids. The CDR3 loop reads CASSQVGVDWDIQYF. CDR3 DNA: TGCGCCAGCAGCCAAGTGGGGGTAGATTGGGACATTCAGTACTTC.

This clone was seen a single time. The genes are TRBV12-5 and TRBJ2-1, with D perhaps matching TRBD1 or TRBD2 (5 bases each). Germline V CDR1 and CDR2: LGHNT, FRNRAP. Trimming stripped 4 bases from V and 7 bases from J, with 17 bases between. The CDR3 runs to 15 residues. The CDR3 DNA reads TGTGCTAGTGGTTCCGGATTCGGGGCTGGGAATGAGCAGTTCTTC. Its translation: CASGSGFGAGNEQFF.

The sample holds one count of this clone. The chain couples TRBV5-1 to TRBJ2-2; 11 nucleotides match TRBD2. CDR1 is SGHRS and CDR2 is YFSETQ in the germline V gene. CDR3 length: 15 residues. The V segment lost 6 bases and the J segment 3 bases; nucleotides outside the gene matches: 4. CDR3 DNA sequence: TGCGCCAGCACGGCTAGCGGGAGGTACACCGGGGAGCTGTTTTTT. Translating gives CASTASGRYTGELFF.

The CDR3 region is CSVLTGAGELFF. CDR3 coding DNA: TGCAGCGTCCTTACAGGAGCCGGGGAGCTGTTTTTT. The genes are TRBV29-1 and TRBJ2-2; TRBD1 might be the D (5 bases). Trimming shortened V by 6 bases and J by 6 bases, and 11 bases separated the two germline ends. The length of the CDR3 is 12 residues. Germline V lookup: CDR1 SQVTM, CDR2 ANQGSEA.

The rearrangement uses TRBV19 and TRBJ2-7; D is undetermined. Germline CDR1 is LNHDA and CDR2 is SQIVND (reference sequence). The V gene lost 3 bases and the J gene lost 5 bases, with 23 bases spanning the gap. The CDR3 runs to 17 residues. CDR3 nucleotides: TGTGCCAGTAGTATGACGATGGGCCCCGGTTGGGTCGACGAGCAGTACTTC. It specifies CASSMTMGPGWVDEQYF.

This CDR3 is CASSVEPFTATTYEQYF. The CDR3 DNA reads TGTGCCAGCAGCGTAGAGCCTTTCACAGCCACTACCTACGAGCAGTACTTC. The chain uses TRBV9 and TRBJ2-7; D ambiguous. The CDR3 extends over 17 amino acids. Germline V CDR1 and CDR2: SGDLS, YYNGEE. V lost 0 bases, J lost 2 bases, and 18 bases lay in between.

Only one count was recorded for this clone. The chain carries TRBV7-6 and TRBJ2-1; TRBD2 agrees at 8 bases. Germline values: CDR1 SGHVS, CDR2 FNYEAQ. The CDR3 extends over 16 amino acids. Unmatched junction bases numbered 17, after V lost 8 bases and J lost 8 bases. The CDR3 sequence is CASASRVAGPLHEQFF. CDR3 sequence (DNA): TGTGCCAGCGCATCCCGAGTAGCGGGGCCTCTCCATGAGCAGTTCTTC.

The J gene is TRBJ1-2, the V gene TRBV6-5; 8 bases line up with TRBD1. After removal of 6 bases from V and 7 bases from J, the junction contained 10 bases not matched to a gene. The CDR3 loop spans 14 amino acids. The germline V gene encodes CDR1 MNHEY and CDR2 SVGAGI. This chain's CDR3 is CASRPGQAGFGYTF. CDR3 nucleotide sequence: TGTGCCAGCAGGCCGGGACAGGCTGGCTTTGGCTACACCTTC.

J is TRBJ2-7 and V is TRBV6-1; D tentatively reads TRBD1 or TRBD2 (5 bases each). CDR1 and CDR2 from the germline V gene are MNHNS and SASEGT. The CDR3 length is 15 residues. V was pared by 0 bases and J by 3 bases, with 12 bases between. CDR3 residues: CASSEAGPAYYEQYF. DNA of the CDR3: TGTGCCAGCAGTGAAGCGGGACCTGCCTACTACGAGCAGTACTTC.